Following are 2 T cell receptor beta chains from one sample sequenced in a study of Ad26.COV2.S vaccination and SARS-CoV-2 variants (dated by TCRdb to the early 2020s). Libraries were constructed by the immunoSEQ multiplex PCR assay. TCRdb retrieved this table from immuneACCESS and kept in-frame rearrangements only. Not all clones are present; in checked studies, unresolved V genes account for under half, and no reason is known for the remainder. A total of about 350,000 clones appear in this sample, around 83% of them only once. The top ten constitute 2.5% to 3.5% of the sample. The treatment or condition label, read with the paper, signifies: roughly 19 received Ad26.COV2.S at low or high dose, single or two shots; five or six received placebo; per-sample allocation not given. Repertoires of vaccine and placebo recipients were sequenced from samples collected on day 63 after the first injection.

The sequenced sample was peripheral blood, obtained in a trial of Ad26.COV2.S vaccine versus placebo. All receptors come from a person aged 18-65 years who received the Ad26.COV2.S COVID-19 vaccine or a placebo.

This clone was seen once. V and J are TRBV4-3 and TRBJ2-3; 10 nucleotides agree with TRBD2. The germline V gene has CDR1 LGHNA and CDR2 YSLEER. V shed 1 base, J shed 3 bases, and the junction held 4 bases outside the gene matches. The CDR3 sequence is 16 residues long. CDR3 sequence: CASSQGSAGGTDTQYF. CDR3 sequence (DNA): TGCGCCAGCAGCCAAGGGTCAGCGGGAGGGACAGATACGCAGTATTTT.

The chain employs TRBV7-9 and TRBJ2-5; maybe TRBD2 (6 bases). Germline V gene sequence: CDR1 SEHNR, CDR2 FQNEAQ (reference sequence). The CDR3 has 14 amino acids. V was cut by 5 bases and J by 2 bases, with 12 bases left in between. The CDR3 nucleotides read TGTGCCAGCAGCCAGCGGGTAGGGCAAGAGACCCAGTACTTC. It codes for CASSQRVGQETQYF.